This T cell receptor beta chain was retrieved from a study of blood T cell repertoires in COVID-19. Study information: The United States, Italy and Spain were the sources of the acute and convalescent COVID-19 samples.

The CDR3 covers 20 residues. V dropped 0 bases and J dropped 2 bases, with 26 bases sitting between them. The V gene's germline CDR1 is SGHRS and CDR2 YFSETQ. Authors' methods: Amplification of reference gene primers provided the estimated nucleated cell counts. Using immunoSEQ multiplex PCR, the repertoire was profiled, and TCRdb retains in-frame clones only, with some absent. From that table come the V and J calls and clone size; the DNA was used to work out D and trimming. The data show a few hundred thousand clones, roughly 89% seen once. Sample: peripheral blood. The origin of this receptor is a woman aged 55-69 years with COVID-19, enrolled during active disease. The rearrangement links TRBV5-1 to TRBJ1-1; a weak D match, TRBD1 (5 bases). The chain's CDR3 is CASSLDVGRVGVGGNTEAFF. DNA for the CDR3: TGCGCCAGCAGCTTGGACGTGGGGAGGGTAGGGGTTGGCGGAAACACTGAAGCTTTCTTT.